This section outlines one TCR beta chain sequence together with its context. The clone's antigen remains unknown. The sample holds no much larger clone one base away, and base qualities are not on file. The germline V gene yields SGHTA for CDR1 and FQGNSA for CDR2. CDR3 length: 17 amino acids, cysteine to phenylalanine. Only the CDR3 portion is preserved as DNA: 51 bases, with reading frame beginning at the first base. Trimmed from V: 1 base; trimmed from J: 9 bases; junction bases lacking a gene match: 12. The cohort comprised around 700 healthy bone marrow donors. All cohort members were sampled while nominally healthy, although unrecorded immune exposures were likely present. The donor tested CMV seropositive and was one of the 289 seropositive cohort members. A peripheral blood sample was collected from each donor, and TCR beta sequencing was performed on peripheral blood mononuclear cells. Genomic DNA was extracted from the blood cell samples with the Qiagen DNeasy Blood Extraction Kit.

These data originate in a study of cytomegalovirus exposure and HLA in healthy donors (dated by TCRdb to the late 2010s). Regarding the research as a whole: According to an earlier analysis of 450 to 650 of the donors, about 179 million T cells yielded approximately 120 million unique TCR beta sequences and less than 300 Gb of sequence data. To study patterns of TCR occurrence, a later analysis re-analyzed previously published TCR beta repertoires from around 700 donors and added high-resolution HLA genotyping. To decide whether each TCR beta V gene segment behaved as functional or pseudogenic, an earlier analysis of some 570 of the donors relied on high-throughput TCR beta sequencing. In addition to the first cohort of around 670 subjects, a separate validation cohort of 130 or so different subjects was used. The aim of the study was to test whether cataloging public T cell receptors could identify signatures of past pathogen exposure. To predict cytomegalovirus infection status, the study combined high-throughput TCR immunosequencing, statistical association of individual TCRs with disease status, and machine learning. A handful of DR-DQ haplotypes were handled as single units for association and clustering because linkage in the cohort was strong. A later genetic analysis used genome-wide SNP genotypes for about 65% of the 666 donors, treating that subset as a discovery cohort. Typing coverage differed by locus: A, B, C, DRB1 and DQB1 were typed in roughly 620-630 donors, DQA1 in about 500, DPA1 in some 600, and DPB1 in approximately 450. An early release that covered about 640 HLA-typed donors contained around 300 gigabases of sequencing data and approximately 85 million unique TCR sequences. Both class I and class II loci were covered by HLA typing, at four-digit resolution. Of the 300 to 500 genotyped donors, 75% to 85% were placed in the genetic ancestry cluster associated with self-reported Caucasian donors. All discovery cohort repertoires had been generated using a single sequencing platform. Rather than drawing on any new phenotypic data, the later analysis identified candidate immune exposures from TCR beta sequences and the way those sequences occurred across donors. Using immunosequencing, the study profiled T cell repertoires from 640 or so subjects and related those repertoires to cytomegalovirus serostatus. Among almost 400 genotyped donors of the cohort, an average of roughly 240,000 unique TCR beta nucleotide sequences were sequenced per donor, around 20% of them non-productive. Alongside the repertoire data, information on donor age, sex, ethnicity and CMV serostatus was compiled. General conclusions and limits of the study: The authors suggested that the approach could potentially be generalized to other disease states and immunological phenotypes. A further reported finding was that TCR beta sequences accurately predicted the HLA-A and HLA-B alleles for most subjects in the first cohort. When HLA alleles, especially DR and DQ, strongly co-occurred, TCR associations were difficult to assign to individual alleles. This cohort had only TCR beta chains sequenced, and the lack of alpha or paired-chain data limited which features could be detected. Some IMGT-functional V segments, including TRBV6-2 and TRBV6-3, could not be told apart with the 87-base-pair reads, so those segments were excluded. A group of highly shared sequence variants was considered likely to be a technical artifact of the sequencing pipeline. Because some donors lacked HLA typing at each locus, the association tests relied only on the typed subset. In a later analysis, HLA-associated TCR beta chains were found to be more clonally expanded and to have lower generation probabilities than equally common non-associated chains. The classifier was reported to diagnose cytomegalovirus status with high specificity and sensitivity in both the original and validation cohorts. An association between a missense DCLRE1C variant and V-gene and J-gene trimming of TCR beta chains was found in a later genetic analysis and replicated in an independent cohort. A later analysis found that TCR association rates varied across HLA loci, with DRB1 alleles showing the most associated TCRs and HLA-C alleles the fewest. Because counts were too low, seventeen rarely observed V segments, including chromosome 9 orphons, were excluded from the earlier analysis of 587 of the donors. The only immune exposure information available for the cohort was CMV serostatus. A later genetic analysis reported fewer N-insertions in productive TCRs among donors in an Asian-associated ancestry cluster than the roughly 640-donor mean. Linkage disequilibrium might explain the correlated functional status among segregating V segments, but an unknown experimental factor could not be ruled out. The study gave a list of 150 to 200 TCR beta chains associated with cytomegalovirus. In vitro tests confirmed that three of the cytomegalovirus-associated TCR beta chains recognize cytomegalovirus antigens. At a false discovery rate of 0.05, a later analysis linked about 16,000 TCR beta sequences to specific HLA alleles. Roughly uniform sequencing depth across donors was assumed in presence/absence analyses, although this assumption may not hold. Across donors, most TCR sequences were observed very rarely, whereas some public TCRs were present in many individuals. Most CMV-associated TCR beta chains appeared to be HLA-restricted in a later analysis, and the HLA associations seemed to be driven largely by CMV exposure. Several of the top co-occurrence clusters appeared to be linked to parvovirus B19, influenza, CMV and Epstein-Barr virus, according to a later analysis. An earlier analysis of some 560 of the donors showed that most TCR beta V segments appeared in productive rearrangements either about 87% or about 30% of the time, which broadly matched IMGT annotations.

The method was the immunoSEQ multiplex PCR assay. For the multiplex PCR, a mixture combining 60 forward primers for TCR Vbeta segments and 13 reverse primers for TCR Jbeta segments was used. The CDR3 region of rearranged TCR beta genes was amplified from genomic DNA with a multiplex PCR assay. On the Illumina HiSeq System, the amplified TCR beta libraries were sequenced as 87-base-pair reads. In the authors' own workflow: In a later analysis, 80 million or so unique TCR beta chains were counted across the 690 or so repertoires, and about 10 million of these chains were shared by at least two donors. A nearest-neighbor algorithm error-corrected the raw reads and collapsed the reads into unique sequences, merging closely related sequences to remove PCR and sequencing errors. CDR3 sequences were aligned to IMGT reference sequences to assign V, D and J gene segments. For a sequence to be retained, at least a six-nucleotide match to both a V gene segment and a J gene segment was required. Rearrangements were classified as productive when the CDR3 lacked stop codons and remained in frame with V and J, and all other rearrangements were classified as non-productive. CDR3 was defined according to IMGT convention as the region running from the second conserved V-encoded cysteine to the conserved J-encoded phenylalanine. The earlier analysis of fewer than 750 of the donors excluded sequences that lacked an unambiguous match to a single V gene segment. In an earlier analysis of around 600 of the donors, V segments were called functional above 56.7% productive rearrangements and were called segregating when the between-donor standard deviation exceeded 5%. A statistical classification framework was built for diagnosing cytomegalovirus status from the catalog of TCR beta chain sequences. In a later analysis, TCR nucleotide sequences were compared against IMGT/GENE-DB human TR gene sequences so that V and J genes could be assigned. Using the TCRdist pipeline, a later analysis assigned CDR3 sequences along with most-parsimonious VDJ recombination scenarios. In a later analysis, each TCR beta chain was defined by its CDR3 amino acid sequence together with its V-gene family, and reads without a unique V-gene family were excluded. As a way to deal with suspected cross-contamination and a sequencing artifact, a later analysis dropped more than 500 nucleotide sequences that were highly shared and had low generation probability. In a later analysis, a clonal expansion index was calculated for each public chain from normalized within-repertoire ranks of inferred template counts. In a later analysis, generation probabilities were computed using a VDJ recombination model fitted to out-of-frame rearrangements, and the results were checked against IGoR. A later analysis scored TCR-TCR, TCR-HLA and TCR-CMV co-occurrence with hypergeometric tests, applying a repertoire-size bias correction to TCR pairs. In a later analysis, false discovery rates were estimated by permuting HLA or CMV assignments 20 times. In a later analysis, co-occurring TCRs were grouped using DBSCAN, and TCRdist sequence similarity was added for clustering within HLA-allele-positive subsets. Repertoires with fewer than 30,000 or more than 120,000 public chains, plus five repertoires with anomalous nucleotide sharing, were excluded from co-occurrence clustering. The clones in this table, taken by TCRdb from immuneACCESS, are in-frame only. Not every clone is retained; where verified, under half of the shortfall comes from an unresolved V gene, and the cause of the rest is unknown. V and J calls and clone size are as listed in that table; D and trimming were resolved from the DNA. For this sample there are some 200,000 clones; about four fifths appear just once. Of the sample, under 2% falls within the top ten clones.

This clonotype was sampled from a girl between 10 and 17 years old in good health and CMV-seropositive. Recombination joined TRBV7-2 with TRBJ2-1, and 10 junctional nucleotides match TRBD2. The sample taken for sequencing was PBMCs. Read as DNA, the sequence is TGTGCCAGCAGCTTAGTCGCTTTGAGCGGGGGGGCCTTTGAGCAGTTCTTC. Its protein product is CASSLVALSGGAFEQFF.